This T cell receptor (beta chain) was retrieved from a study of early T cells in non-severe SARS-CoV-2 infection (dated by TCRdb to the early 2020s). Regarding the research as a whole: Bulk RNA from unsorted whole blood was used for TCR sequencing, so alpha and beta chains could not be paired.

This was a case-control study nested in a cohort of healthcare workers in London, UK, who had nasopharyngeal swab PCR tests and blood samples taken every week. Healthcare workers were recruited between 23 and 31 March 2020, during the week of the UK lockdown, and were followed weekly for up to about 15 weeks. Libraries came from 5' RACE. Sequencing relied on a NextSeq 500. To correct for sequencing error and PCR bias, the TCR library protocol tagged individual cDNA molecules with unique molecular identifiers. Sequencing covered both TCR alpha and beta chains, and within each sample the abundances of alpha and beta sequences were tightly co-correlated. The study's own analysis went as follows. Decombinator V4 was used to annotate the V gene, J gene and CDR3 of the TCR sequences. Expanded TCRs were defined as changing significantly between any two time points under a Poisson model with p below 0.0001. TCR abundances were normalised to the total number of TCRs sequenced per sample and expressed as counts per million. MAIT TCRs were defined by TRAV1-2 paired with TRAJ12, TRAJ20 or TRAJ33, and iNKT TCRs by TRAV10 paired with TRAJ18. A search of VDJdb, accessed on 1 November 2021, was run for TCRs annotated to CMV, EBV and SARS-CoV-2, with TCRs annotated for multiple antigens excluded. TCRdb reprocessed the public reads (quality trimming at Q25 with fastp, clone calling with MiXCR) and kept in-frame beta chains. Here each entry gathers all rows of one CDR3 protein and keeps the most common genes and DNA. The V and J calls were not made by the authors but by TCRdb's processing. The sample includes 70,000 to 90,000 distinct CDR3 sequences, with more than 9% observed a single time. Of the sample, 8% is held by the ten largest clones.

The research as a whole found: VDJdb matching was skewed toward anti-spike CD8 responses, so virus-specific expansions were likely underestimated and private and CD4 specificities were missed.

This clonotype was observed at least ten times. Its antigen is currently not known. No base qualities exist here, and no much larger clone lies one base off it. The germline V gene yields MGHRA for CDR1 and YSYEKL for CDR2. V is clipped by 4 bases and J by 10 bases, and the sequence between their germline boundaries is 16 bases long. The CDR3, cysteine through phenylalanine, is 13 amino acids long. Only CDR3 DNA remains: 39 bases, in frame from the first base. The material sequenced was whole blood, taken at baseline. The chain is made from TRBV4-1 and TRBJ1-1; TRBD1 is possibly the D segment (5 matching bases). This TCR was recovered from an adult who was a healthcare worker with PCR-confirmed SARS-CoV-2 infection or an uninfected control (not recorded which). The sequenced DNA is TGCGCCAGCAGCCCTCGACAGACCCTGGGAGCTTTCTTT. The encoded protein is CASSPRQTLGAFF.